This T cell receptor (beta chain) comes out of a study of CD8 T cells in ankylosing spondylitis. Study-level results: Disease-linked clones proved CD8+ and comparatively uncommon in peripheral blood. Reportedly, disease-linked clones are significantly enriched in ankylosing spondylitis patients' matched synovial fluid. Ankylosing spondylitis blood appeared to be characterized by a TCR beta motif of about eight highly homologous variants.

Quantitative 5'-RACE with molecular barcodes produced the TCR beta libraries. One entry per CDR3 protein, called by TCRdb with MiXCR from the 5' RACE reads. The table shows around 770,000 distinct CDR3 sequences, with approximately 12% occurring only once. Only a few counts were recorded for this clonotype. Its antigen is not known. V was cut by 5 bases and J by 6 bases, with 10 bases left in between. The germline gives CDR1 MNHNY, CDR2 SVGAGI (reference sequence). CDR3 size: 12 residues. Sample: blood, either unsorted or a sorted T cell fraction (not recorded which). This chain uses TRBV6-6 with TRBJ1-1; D possibly corresponds to TRBD1 (6 bases). The TCR sequence derives from a male donor with ankylosing spondylitis. This CDR3 is CASSRTVPEAFF. CDR3 bases: TGTGCCAGCAGTCGGACAGTACCTGAAGCTTTCTTT.